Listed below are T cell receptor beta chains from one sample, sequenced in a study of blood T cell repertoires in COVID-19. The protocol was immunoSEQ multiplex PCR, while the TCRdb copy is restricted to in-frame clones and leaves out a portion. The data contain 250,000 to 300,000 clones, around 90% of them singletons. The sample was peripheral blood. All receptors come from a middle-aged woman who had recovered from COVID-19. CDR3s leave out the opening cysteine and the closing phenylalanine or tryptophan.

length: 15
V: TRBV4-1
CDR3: ASSQDGLAGAYNEQF

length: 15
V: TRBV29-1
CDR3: SAPLTGGKGLDTEAF

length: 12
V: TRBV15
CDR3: ATSMGSGGTEAF

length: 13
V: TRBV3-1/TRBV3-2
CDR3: ASSHPSEFQETQY

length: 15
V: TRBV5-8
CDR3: ASSQGTSGSSYNEQF

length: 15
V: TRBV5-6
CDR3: ASSLGLGTGVNTEAF

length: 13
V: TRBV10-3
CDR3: AITSTSGSVNEQY

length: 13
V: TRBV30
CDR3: AWSPGHAGNQPQH

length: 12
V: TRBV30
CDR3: AWSVLQGDYGYT

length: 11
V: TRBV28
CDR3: AGHGNSGNTIY

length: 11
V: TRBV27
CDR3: ASSSGGPGELF

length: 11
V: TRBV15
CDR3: ATSPPYPDTQY